These 26 T cell receptor beta chains originate from one sample sequenced in a study of OX40 agonist ivuxolimab in advanced cancers. Some clones are missing from TCRdb's copy, which holds only in-frame ones; the method was immunoSEQ multiplex PCR. Of 55,000 to 80,000 clones listed, 87% are singletons. The sequences come from CD4+ or CD8+ T cells sorted from blood, collected in a trial of the OX40 agonist ivuxolimab. All receptors come from an adult with an advanced solid tumor such as melanoma, head and neck, liver or kidney cancer.

V and J are TRBV30 and TRBJ2-3; D is unclear. V lost 4 bases to trimming and J lost 10 bases, with 9 bases between them. CDR3 length: 10 amino acids. Germline V gene lookup returns CDR1 GTSNPN and CDR2 SVGIG (reference sequence). The CDR3 reads CAWKISAQYF. CDR3 DNA: TGTGCCTGGAAGATCTCCGCGCAGTATTTT.

The CDR3 here is CASKSRGRGVYEQYF. DNA for the CDR3: TGCGCCAGCAAAAGCCGCGGCAGGGGTGTCTACGAGCAGTACTTC. The rearrangement links TRBV10-2 to TRBJ2-7; maybe TRBD1 (6 bases). The V end lost 7 bases, the J end lost 3 bases, and 19 bases lay between the germline ends. This CDR3 contains 15 residues. From germline, CDR1 is WSHSY and CDR2 SAAADI.

The chain links TRBV28 to TRBJ1-4, with 7 bases matching TRBD1. The CDR3 extends over 14 amino acids. Per germline, CDR1 MDHEN and CDR2 SYDVKM. Trimming took 5 bases from V and 3 from J; bases not matched to a gene: 3. The CDR3 DNA reads TGTGCCAGCAGTACCGGGACAGCTAATGAAAAACTGTTTTTT. Translated: CASSTGTANEKLFF.

The V and J genes are TRBV6-6 and TRBJ1-2; D perhaps matches TRBD1 (6 bases). The CDR3 contains 15 residues. V was clipped by 11 bases and J by 3 bases, with 22 bases between them. CDR1 MNHNY and CDR2 SVGAGI come from the germline V gene (reference sequence). The CDR3 protein is CASQRSRGNDYGYTF. The CDR3, as DNA: TGTGCCTCCCAACGGAGCAGGGGAAACGACTATGGCTACACCTTC.

This chain connects TRBV5-1 to TRBJ2-3; D unresolved. V dropped 4 bases and J dropped 2 bases, with 14 bases sitting between them. Germline CDR1 SGHRS, CDR2 YFSETQ. The CDR3 is made up of 15 amino acids. The CDR3 here is CASSKEGPHTDTQYF. For the CDR3, the DNA is TGCGCCAGCAGCAAGGAAGGGCCCCACACAGATACGCAGTATTTT.

The chain carries TRBV11-2 and TRBJ2-7; 10 bases match TRBD2. Per germline, CDR1 SGHAT and CDR2 FQNNGV. The CDR3 length is 15 residues. V lost 2 bases and J lost 3; bases outside the gene matches: 4. The CDR3, as DNA: TGTGCCAGCAGCTTACAGGCTAGCGGGAGCTACGAGCAGTACTTC. It yields the protein CASSLQASGSYEQYF.

The chain couples TRBV6-5 to TRBJ1-5; no clear D gene. Germline V gene lookup returns CDR1 MNHEY and CDR2 SVGAGI. V was pared by 6 bases and J by 3 bases, with 9 bases between. This CDR3 is 13 amino acids long. The CDR3 sequence is CASSPADNQPQHF. CDR3 bases: TGTGCCAGCAGCCCGGCGGACAATCAGCCCCAGCATTTT.

The CDR3 region is CASSLRPYEQYF. CDR3 nucleotide sequence: TGTGCCAGCAGCTTACGGCCCTACGAGCAGTACTTC. The chain links TRBV11-2 to TRBJ2-7, with D unclear. CDR1 is SGHAT, CDR2 FQNNGV, per germline. CDR3 size: 12 residues. Trimming removed 2 bases from V and 2 bases from J, with 4 bases in between.

This chain connects TRBV6-1 to TRBJ1-1; D is uncertain. The CDR3 extends over 13 amino acids. Germline V gene sequence: CDR1 MNHNS, CDR2 SASEGT. V was cut by 2 bases and J by 3 bases, with 7 bases left in between. The CDR3 DNA reads TGTGCCAGCAGTGAATATAGGTACACTGAAGCTTTCTTT. It is translated as CASSEYRYTEAFF.

This clone has a handful of counts. The gene calls are TRBV11-3 and TRBJ2-1; 8 nucleotides agree with TRBD2. The CDR3 has 15 amino acids. The V gene's germline CDR1 is SGHNT and CDR2 YENEEA. V shed 2 bases and J 7 bases; nucleotides not matched to a gene: 7. CDR3 sequence reads: CASSLRSGGGNEQFF. For the CDR3, the DNA is TGTGCCAGCAGCTTACGCTCGGGAGGGGGGAATGAGCAGTTCTTC. Combining the CDR3 with reference TRBV11-3 and TRBJ2-1 gives the whole variable domain EAGVVQSPRYKIIEKKQPVAFWCNPISGHNTLYWYLQNLGQGPELLIRYENEEAVDDSQLPKDRFSAERLKGVDSTLKIQPAELGDSAVYLCASSLRSGGGNEQFFGPGTRLTVL.

The chain uses TRBV9 and TRBJ2-2; possibly TRBD1 for D (6 bases). Germline V gene sequence: CDR1 SGDLS, CDR2 YYNGEE. CDR3 length: 16 residues. The V and J ends lost 4 bases and 4 bases respectively, with 17 bases between them. CDR3 in DNA: TGTGCCAGCAGCTTGCACGACAGGTCGGCCACCGGGGAGCTGTTTTTT. Its protein is CASSLHDRSATGELFF.

This sequence joins TRBV9 and TRBJ1-2; TRBD1 is a possible D gene (5 bases). In germline, CDR1 is SGDLS, CDR2 YYNGEE. The CDR3 is 16 residues long. Trimming removed 3 bases from V and 4 bases from J, with 19 bases in between. The CDR3 sequence is CASSAPGGDEGYGYTF. As DNA, the CDR3 is TGTGCCAGCAGCGCTCCTGGGGGGGATGAAGGCTATGGCTACACCTTC.

The chain is built from TRBV5-1 and TRBJ2-7, with TRBD2 matching over 7 bases. Germline CDR1 and CDR2: SGHRS and YFSETQ. The CDR3 covers 14 residues. Trimming removed 0 bases from V and 0 bases from J; junction bases left unmatched: 0. This CDR3 is CASSLGGSSYEQYF. Written as DNA, the CDR3 is TGCGCCAGCAGCTTGGGCGGGAGCTCCTACGAGCAGTACTTC.

CDR3: CASRLGQGGTGELFF. The DNA for the CDR3 is TGTGCCAGCAGACTCGGACAGGGCGGCACCGGGGAGCTGTTTTTT. V usage is TRBV11-3 and J usage is TRBJ2-2; 8 bases line up with TRBD1. Germline CDR1 and CDR2: SGHNT and YENEEA. V shed 6 bases and J 4 bases; nucleotides not matched to a gene: 7. The CDR3 extends over 15 amino acids.

This chain connects TRBV4-1 to TRBJ2-5; D is uncertain. The CDR3 runs to 12 residues. Germline CDR1 and CDR2: MGHRA and YSYEKL. Trimming took 4 bases from V and 5 from J, leaving 8 bases between them. The CDR3 loop is CASSPSGETQYF. Written as DNA, the CDR3 is TGCGCCAGCAGCCCTTCCGGGGAGACCCAGTACTTC.

The rearrangement joins TRBV20-1 to TRBJ1-2, with TRBD1 as a possible D gene (6 bases). Germline lookup yields CDR1 DFQATT and CDR2 SNEGSKA (reference sequence). Between the trimmed V and J ends, which lost 2 bases and 8 bases, there was a span of 9 bases. The CDR3 totals 11 residues. CDR3 coding DNA: TGCAGTGCTAGATCCAGGGGAGGCTACACCTTC. This encodes CSARSRGGYTF.

The genes are TRBV19 and TRBJ1-2; 8 bases align to TRBD1. The V and J ends lost 6 bases and 7 bases, in that order; junction bases with no gene match: 7. This CDR3 contains 13 residues. Germline V gene data show CDR1 as LNHDA and CDR2 as SQIVND (reference sequence). The CDR3 DNA follows: TGTGCCAGTAGCAAGGACAGGGTAATTGGCTACACCTTC. It translates to CASSKDRVIGYTF.

The chain carries TRBV2 and TRBJ2-7; a possible D gene is TRBD2 (6 bases). The germline CDR1 and CDR2 sequences are SNHLY and FYNNEI. This CDR3 contains 12 residues. Trimming shortened V by 7 bases and J by 1 base, and 8 bases separated the two germline ends. The CDR3 protein is CASIGGSYEQYF. The CDR3 DNA is TGTGCCAGCATTGGAGGGTCCTACGAGCAGTACTTC.

The V call is TRBV9, the J call TRBJ2-5; the match to TRBD2 covers 10 bases. Germline V lookup: CDR1 SGDLS, CDR2 YYNGEE. The trim removed 3 bases at V and 5 bases at J, leaving 10 bases unmatched. The length of the CDR3 is 16 residues. CDR3 sequence: CASSAGTSGKGETQYF. DNA for the CDR3: TGTGCCAGCAGCGCCGGCACTAGCGGGAAGGGGGAGACCCAGTACTTC.

The chain has TRBV27 and TRBJ1-1; D may be TRBD1 (5 bases). The ends were cut back, 6 bases at V and 1 base at J, with 18 bases in the middle. In germline, CDR1 is MNHEY, CDR2 SMNVEV (reference sequence). This CDR3 is 16 amino acids long. Here the CDR3 DNA reads TGTGCCAGCAGGAGAAAGCCGGGACCGCAGAACACTGAAGCTTTCTTT. Translated: CASRRKPGPQNTEAFF.

The chain recombines TRBV14 with TRBJ2-3; D is unclear. V was pared by 1 base and J by 0 bases, with 8 bases between. CDR3 length equals 15 residues. From germline, CDR1 is SGHDN and CDR2 FVKESK. The CDR3 here is CASSQGASSTDTQYF. Written as DNA, the CDR3 is TGTGCCAGCAGCCAAGGAGCATCCAGCACAGATACGCAGTATTTT. Complete variable domain (other parts from reference TRBV14 and TRBJ2-3): EAGVTQFPSHSVIEKGQTVTLRCDPISGHDNLYWYRRVMGKEIKFLLHFVKESKQDESGMPNNRFLAERTGGTYSTLKVQPAELEDSGVYFCASSQGASSTDTQYFGPGTRLTVL.

V usage is TRBV18 and J usage is TRBJ1-1; D gene uncertain. The V gene's germline CDR1 is KGHSH and CDR2 LQKENI. Trimming cost V 6 bases and J 3 bases, with 14 bases left between them. The CDR3 has 14 amino acids. The CDR3 region is CASSAESGDTEAFF. The CDR3 DNA sequence: TGTGCCAGCTCTGCTGAATCCGGGGACACTGAAGCTTTCTTT.

Written as DNA, the CDR3 is TGTGCCAGCAGCTTCGGTCCGGACCCATCCTACGAGCAGTACTTC. Protein product: CASSFGPDPSYEQYF. The chain carries TRBV5-8 and TRBJ2-7, with D hard to call. From germline, CDR1 is SGHTS and CDR2 YDEGEE. V was trimmed by 2 bases and J by 1 base, leaving 13 bases between them. The CDR3 has 15 amino acids. The variable domain in full, completed from reference TRBV5-8 and TRBJ2-7, reads EAGVTQSPTHLIKTRGQQATLRCSPISGHTSVYWYQQALGLGLQFLLWYDEGEERNRGNFPPRFSGRQFPNYSSELNVNALELEDSALYLCASSFGPDPSYEQYFGPGTRLTVT.

The V call is TRBV29-1, the J call TRBJ2-1, with TRBD1 as a possible D gene (5 bases). Trimming pared 3 bases from V and 0 bases from J, leaving 18 bases between. CDR1 is SQVTM and CDR2 is ANQGSEA in the germline V gene. The CDR3 sequence is 17 residues long. CDR3 amino acids: CSVDQPADSYSYNEQFF. The DNA for the CDR3 is TGCAGCGTTGACCAGCCGGCTGACAGTTACTCCTACAATGAGCAGTTCTTC.

Written as DNA, the CDR3 is TGTGCCAGCTCAGCCTATTCAGGGGTGAACACTGAAGCTTTCTTT. It translates to CASSAYSGVNTEAFF. V is TRBV18 and J is TRBJ1-1; D is perhaps TRBD1 (6 bases). Germline loops: CDR1 KGHSH, CDR2 LQKENI. The CDR3 loop spans 15 amino acids. V was pared by 5 bases and J by 0 bases, with 13 bases between.

The chain has TRBV28 and TRBJ2-7, with 10 bases matching TRBD2. The trim removed 10 bases at V and 5 bases at J, leaving 14 bases unmatched. Germline CDR1 MDHEN, CDR2 SYDVKM. The CDR3 runs to 15 residues. The CDR3 DNA sequence: TGTGCCACCCGAGAAGCGGGGGGGCAGGGCCACGAGCAGTACTTC. Its protein is CATREAGGQGHEQYF.